Listed here is a single TCR beta chain. V lost 3 bases to trimming and J lost 1 base; unmatched junction nucleotides: 6. CDR1 LNHDA and CDR2 SQIVND come from the germline V gene (reference sequence). This CDR3 spans 16 amino acids. Per the original data handling: Researchers report that nucleated cell counts were estimated from reference gene primer amplification. Repertoires were generated with immunoSEQ multiplex PCR, while TCRdb's copy carries only in-frame clones and drops some. The DNA gave D and trimming, while V, J and clone size come from that table. The sample has some 42,000 clones, over 80% seen once; the top ten hold 5% to 7%. The data originate from a study of blood T cell repertoires in COVID-19. Study context: From the United States, Italy and Spain came samples of acute and convalescent COVID-19.

The sequenced material came from peripheral blood. The chain couples TRBV19 to TRBJ1-3; TRBD1 aligns across 7 bases. The source is a man aged 45 to 65 with active COVID-19. The DNA of the CDR3 is TGTGCCAGTAGTATCCGAACAGGGGTATCTGGAAACACCATATATTTT. Translating gives CASSIRTGVSGNTIYF.